Following are 3 T cell receptor beta chains from one sample sequenced in a study of cytomegalovirus exposure and HLA in healthy donors. PCR amplification relied on 60 Vbeta primers (plus 13 Jbeta primers). TCRdb keeps only in-frame clones here, not all; method: immunoSEQ multiplex PCR. The repertoire holds under 130,000 clones, with around 85% as singletons. The source material was PBMCs. The receptors stem from a young man in good health and CMV-seropositive.

The gene calls are TRBV18 and TRBJ1-1; unclear D gene. Germline CDR1 KGHSH, CDR2 LQKENI. V lost 2 bases and J 0 bases, leaving 19 bases between the germline ends. This CDR3 comprises 18 residues. DNA of the CDR3: TGTGCCAGCTCACCATCCAAGGTTCTAGGACTAATGAACACTGAAGCTTTCTTT. It is translated as CASSPSKVLGLMNTEAFF.

This clone has a single count. The J gene is TRBJ2-4, the V gene TRBV6-1; 12 bases map to TRBD1. The CDR3 spans 15 residues. The V and J ends lost 2 bases and 6 bases, in that order; junction bases with no gene match: 2. Germline loops: CDR1 MNHNS, CDR2 SASEGT. The CDR3: CASSESGQGANIQYF. The CDR3 DNA reads TGTGCCAGCAGTGAATCGGGACAGGGGGCAAACATTCAGTACTTC.

The chain has TRBV29-1 and TRBJ2-1; 12 bases align to TRBD2. Germline lookup yields CDR1 SQVTM and CDR2 ANQGSEA. V lost 8 bases and J lost 2; bases outside the gene matches: 10. This CDR3 is built from 16 residues. For the CDR3, the DNA is TGCAGCCTAACTAGCGGGGGGCTAAAAACCTACAATGAGCAGTTCTTC. Its translation is CSLTSGGLKTYNEQFF.